A single TCR beta chain is shown here with its context. After extraction with the RNeasy kit, roughly 0.5 to 1 ug of the RNA was reverse transcribed using random hexamers. Multiplex immunoSEQ PCR targeted 54 Vbeta and 13 Jbeta TCR beta segments. TCRdb redid the calling of the immunoSEQ multiplex PCR reads with MiXCR, one entry per CDR3 protein. There are about 300,000 distinct CDR3 sequences in the sample; about 89% occur only once, and more than 0.15% lies in the top ten. CD8+ and CD4+ T cells taken from blood had their TCR beta sequenced. The data were taken from a study of CD8 T cells in Susac syndrome. The CDR3 totals 17 residues. The V gene's germline CDR1 is MGHRA and CDR2 YSYEKL. Trimming took 1 base from V and 7 from J; bases not matched to a gene: 7.

The receptor was isolated from a human donor with multiple sclerosis. The sample taken for sequencing was CD8+ T cells from PBMCs. The chain links TRBV4-1 to TRBJ2-1, with 13 bases fitting TRBD2. As DNA, the CDR3 is TGCGCCAGCAGCCAAGTTGCCGGGACTAGCGGGGTGAATGAGCAGTTCTTC. It is translated as CASSQVAGTSGVNEQFF.